This record looks at one TCR beta chain sequence and its context. Its antigen target is currently unknown. One base away there is no much larger clone; base qualities are not given. The record originates from a study of technical replicates of blood from several donors (dated by TCRdb to the late 2010s). CDR3 length: 15 amino acids, cysteine to phenylalanine. CDR3 DNA only is kept here, 45 bases in frame from base 1. CDR1 and CDR2 were assigned from the germline V gene as SGHVS and FNYEAQ. Cut back by 1 base and 0 bases, the V and J ends lie 7 bases apart. Library preparation used the immunoSEQ multiplex PCR assay. Drawn from immuneACCESS, this table holds only the in-frame rearrangements with V and J called that TCRdb kept. Clones are partly lost; checked studies trace under half to an unresolved V gene and leave the rest unexplained. In this sample the table shows under 110,000 clones, roughly 95% of which occur a single time. The ten most abundant clones make up approximately 0.21% of the sample.

The TCR was taken from a human donor in good health. Sequencing input: T cells isolated from PBMCs. The receptor chain draws on TRBV7-6 and TRBJ1-3, with the D gene not clear enough to name. CDR3 reads: CASSLGLLSGNTIYF. The DNA sequence is given as TGTGCCAGCAGCTTAGGGCTTCTCTCTGGAAACACCATATATTTT.